This T cell receptor beta chain was obtained from a study of T cell repertoires in cytomegalovirus infection. Study-level findings and limits: Of the TCR beta families, the public ones yielded a cumulative frequency that identified carriers of CMV plus the relevant HLA. Ex vivo, HLA-C-restricted CMV-specific TCR beta clonotypes prevailed over the rest of the response.

The CDR3 contains 16 residues. The ends were cut back, 5 bases at V and 8 bases at J, with 24 bases in the middle. Germline lookup yields CDR1 MNHEY and CDR2 SMNVEV (reference sequence). TCRdb fed the reads into MiXCR, producing one record per CDR3 protein. The table includes around 540,000 distinct CDR3 sequences, roughly a third detected once. About this clonotype itself: Its antigen is not known.

This chain joins TRBV27 and TRBJ1-2; D might be TRBD1 (5 bases). The sample consisted of cultured PBMCs, taken from culture after CMV antigen stimulation. The TCR was taken from a human donor in good health (CMV status not recorded). Some clones in this sample may be carry-over from other donors' samples. This CDR3 reads CASSMGDRANSLGYTF. CDR3 in DNA: TGTGCCAGCAGTATGGGGGACCGGGCCAACAGCTTGGGCTACACCTTC.